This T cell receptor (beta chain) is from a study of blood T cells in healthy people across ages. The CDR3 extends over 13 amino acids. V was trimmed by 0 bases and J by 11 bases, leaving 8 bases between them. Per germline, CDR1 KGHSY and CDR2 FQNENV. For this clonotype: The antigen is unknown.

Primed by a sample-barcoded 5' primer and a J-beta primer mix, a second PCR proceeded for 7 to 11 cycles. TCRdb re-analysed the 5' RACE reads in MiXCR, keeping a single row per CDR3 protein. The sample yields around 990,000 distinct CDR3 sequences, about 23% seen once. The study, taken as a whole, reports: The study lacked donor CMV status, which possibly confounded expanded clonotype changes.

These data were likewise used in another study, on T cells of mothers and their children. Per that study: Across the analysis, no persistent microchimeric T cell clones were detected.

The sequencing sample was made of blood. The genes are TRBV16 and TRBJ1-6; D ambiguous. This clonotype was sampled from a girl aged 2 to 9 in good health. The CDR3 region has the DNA TGTGCCAGCAGCCAATCTATCCGAACACCCCTCCACTTT. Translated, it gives CASSQSIRTPLHF.